What follows are 30 T cell receptor beta chains derived from one specimen sequenced in a study of blood T cell repertoires in COVID-19. Profiled with immunoSEQ multiplex PCR; TCRdb holds only in-frame clones, not every one. Of 180,000 or so clones listed, over 75% are singletons. The sequencing sample was made of peripheral blood. The receptors shown here come from an elderly woman with acute or convalescent COVID-19.

This chain links TRBV7-2 with TRBJ2-2; 10 bases are shared with TRBD2. After removal of 5 bases from V and 5 bases from J, the junction contained 5 bases not matched to a gene. The CDR3 extends over 15 amino acids. The germline V gene has CDR1 SGHTA and CDR2 FQGNSA. In DNA, the CDR3 is TGTGCCAGCAGCCCCGGGACTAGCGTAACCGGGGAGCTGTTTTTT. Its translation: CASSPGTSVTGELFF. The variable domain in full, completed from reference TRBV7-2 and TRBJ2-2, reads GAGVSQSPSNKVTEKGKDVELRCDPISGHTALYWYRQSLGQGLEFLIYFQGNSAPDKSGLPSDRFSAERTGGSVSTLTIQRTQQEDSAVYLCASSPGTSVTGELFFGEGSRLTVL.

The chain carries TRBV5-8 and TRBJ2-3; D is unresolved. V lost 0 bases and J 1 base, leaving 3 bases between the germline ends. CDR1 SGHTS and CDR2 YDEGEE come from the germline V gene. The CDR3 length is 13 residues. The CDR3 sequence: CASSLERTDTQYF. The CDR3 DNA reads as TGTGCCAGCAGCTTGGAGCGCACAGATACGCAGTATTTT.

The table lists this clone with a few counts. The rearrangement joins TRBV10-3 to TRBJ1-1; 9 positions agree with TRBD1. This CDR3 comprises 14 residues. After removal of 8 bases from V and 2 bases from J, the junction contained 6 bases not matched to a gene. Germline V gives CDR1 ENHRY, CDR2 SYGVKD. In DNA, the CDR3 is TGTGCCATCTCACCGGGACAGGGAAACACTGAAGCTTTCTTT. This gives the protein CAISPGQGNTEAFF.

The chain carries TRBV19 and TRBJ1-3; D is undetermined. The V end lost 10 bases, the J end lost 7 bases, and 11 bases lay between the germline ends. Germline assignment: CDR1 LNHDA and CDR2 SQIVND (reference sequence). There are 11 residues in the CDR3. CDR3 coding DNA: TGTGCCATAAGCGAGAGGAACACCATATATTTT. This gives the protein CAISERNTIYF.

J is TRBJ2-6 and V is TRBV6-5; D not resolved. From germline, CDR1 is MNHEY and CDR2 SVGAGI. The CDR3 contains 13 residues. The germline V and J ends were trimmed by 8 bases and 4 bases, with 9 bases remaining between them. The CDR3 spells CASAAPGANVLTF. The CDR3 region has the DNA TGTGCCAGCGCGGCGCCCGGGGCCAACGTCCTGACTTTC.

The J gene is TRBJ1-1, the V gene TRBV7-2; TRBD1 might be the D (5 bases). Germline V CDR1 and CDR2: SGHTA, FQGNSA. This CDR3 contains 14 residues. V was pared by 0 bases and J by 10 bases, with 15 bases between. CDR3 in amino acids: CASSLAVMAGPAFF. The CDR3 nucleotides are TGTGCCAGCAGCTTAGCAGTTATGGCAGGGCCAGCTTTCTTT.

The chain carries TRBV24-1 and TRBJ2-5; the D gene is possibly TRBD2 (7 bases). This CDR3 is built from 15 residues. Germline CDR1 is KGHDR and CDR2 is SFDVKD. V was cut by 4 bases and J by 4 bases, with 15 bases left in between. The CDR3 here is CATSEGGEGRETQYF. The CDR3 DNA reads as TGTGCCACCAGTGAAGGGGGGGAAGGGAGAGAGACCCAGTACTTC.

This clone was recorded only once. The rearrangement uses TRBV4-1 and TRBJ2-3; 9 bases line up with TRBD2. Germline assignment: CDR1 MGHRA and CDR2 YSYEKL. The J segment lost 2 bases and the V segment lost 1 base, leaving 4 bases of the junction unmatched. The CDR3 contains 16 residues. This chain's CDR3 is CASSQGAGGFTDTQYF. DNA for the CDR3: TGCGCCAGCAGCCAAGGGGCGGGAGGGTTCACAGATACGCAGTATTTT.

The rearrangement links TRBV6-5 to TRBJ2-7, with 9 bases matching TRBD2. V was pared by 5 bases and J by 0 bases, with 5 bases of the junction left unmatched. Looked up from germline, CDR1 is MNHEY and CDR2 is SVGAGI. The CDR3 is made up of 15 amino acids. The CDR3 DNA reads as TGTGCCAGCAGTCGCGGGGGGGGTAGCTCCTACGAGCAGTACTTC. This translates into CASSRGGGSSYEQYF.

The chain joins TRBV5-1 to TRBJ2-1; tentative D call: TRBD2 (6 bases). The germline V gene has CDR1 SGHRS and CDR2 YFSETQ. The CDR3 runs to 17 residues. V was pared by 4 bases and J by 4 bases, with 21 bases between. The CDR3 sequence is CASSSDTGTHLYNEQFF. DNA of the CDR3: TGCGCCAGCAGCAGCGATACCGGGACTCACTTATACAATGAGCAGTTCTTC.

CDR3 protein: CASRLEMGDFEQYF. The CDR3 region has the DNA TGTGCCAGCAGGCTCGAAATGGGAGATTTCGAGCAGTACTTC. The chain recombines TRBV21-1 with TRBJ2-7; the table calls TRBD2, which could not be checked here. TRBV21-1 is recorded as a pseudogene. The CDR3 covers 14 residues.

The chain is built from TRBV19 and TRBJ1-2; D possibly corresponds to TRBD1 (5 bases). The CDR3 covers 13 residues. CDR1 is LNHDA, CDR2 SQIVND, per germline (reference sequence). V was pared by 10 bases and J by 3 bases, with 15 bases between. As DNA, the CDR3 is TGTGCCATCGACCAGGGTGATCACTATGGCTACACCTTC. This translates into CAIDQGDHYGYTF.

This clone appeared a few times. The V gene is TRBV9, the J gene TRBJ1-2; 7 positions match TRBD1. V lost 0 bases, J lost 2 bases, and 4 bases stayed unmatched. Germline V gene data show CDR1 as SGDLS and CDR2 as YYNGEE. The CDR3 sequence is 15 residues long. The CDR3 sequence is CASSVGDRANYGYTF. The CDR3 DNA reads TGTGCCAGCAGCGTAGGAGACAGGGCGAACTATGGCTACACCTTC. The full variable domain, in which reference TRBV9 and TRBJ1-2 provide the parts outside the CDR3, is DSGVTQTPKHLITATGQRVTLRCSPRSGDLSVYWYQQSLDQGLQFLIQYYNGEERAKGNILERFSAQQFPDLHSELNLSSLELGDSALYFCASSVGDRANYGYTFGSGTRLTVV.

The V and J genes are TRBV5-6 and TRBJ2-7; D is perhaps TRBD1 (6 bases). Trimming stripped 6 bases from V and 3 bases from J, with 19 bases between. CDR1 and CDR2 (germline): SGHDT, YYEEEE. This CDR3 contains 15 residues. CDR3 bases: TGTGCCAGCACCCGCCCTACAGGGTTAGGCTACGAGCAGTACTTC. Encoded protein: CASTRPTGLGYEQYF.

In this sample, this clone turned up once. The chain recombines TRBV5-4 with TRBJ2-5; the D gene is possibly TRBD2 (7 bases). The germline CDR1 and CDR2 sequences are SGHNT and YYREEE (reference sequence). This CDR3 has 16 residues. The V end was cut by 3 bases, the J end by 2 bases, with 17 bases between. CDR3 coding DNA: TGTGCCAGCAGCTCCTCTGACGAGGGGGGGCAAGAGACCCAGTACTTC. Encoded protein: CASSSSDEGGQETQYF.

A note on this clone: Other DNA sequences in the same sample also yield this CDR3. This chain joins TRBV12-3 or TRBV12-4 and TRBJ1-1; D is undetermined. The CDR3 consists of 11 residues. V lost 3 bases, J lost 4 bases, and 3 bases lay in between. The CDR3 protein is CASSFRTEAFF. Here the CDR3 DNA reads TGTGCCAGCAGTTTCCGCACTGAAGCTTTCTTT.

V gene TRBV18 combines with J gene TRBJ2-5; 8 bases align to TRBD2. Looked up from germline, CDR1 is KGHSH and CDR2 is LQKENI. CDR3 length: 16 amino acids. Unmatched junction bases numbered 7, after V lost 3 bases and J lost 1 base. CDR3 loop: CASSPGGATRQETQYF. Here the CDR3 DNA reads TGTGCCAGCTCACCCGGGGGGGCTACCCGCCAAGAGACCCAGTACTTC.

The chain carries TRBV7-9 and TRBJ1-5, with D perhaps matching TRBD1 (6 bases). The CDR3 loop spans 16 amino acids. Germline values: CDR1 SEHNR, CDR2 FQNEAQ (reference sequence). The germline V and J ends were trimmed by 5 bases and 1 base, with 15 bases remaining between them. This CDR3 reads CASSDIRGRSNQPQHF. The CDR3 nucleotides are TGTGCCAGCAGCGACATCAGGGGAAGGAGCAATCAGCCCCAGCATTTT.

V usage is TRBV29-1 and J usage is TRBJ1-5, with TRBD1 matching 10 bases. Germline lookup yields CDR1 SQVTM and CDR2 ANQGSEA. The CDR3 loop spans 14 amino acids. With 7 bases clipped from V and 3 bases from J, the junction kept 6 bases outside the gene matches. CDR3 loop: CSARDRGANQPQHF. The CDR3 DNA sequence: TGCAGCGCCCGGGACAGGGGCGCCAATCAGCCCCAGCATTTT.

The V call is TRBV7-9, the J call TRBJ2-3; D is possibly TRBD1 (6 bases). The ends were cut back, 6 bases at V and 0 bases at J, with 19 bases in the middle. This CDR3 is 17 amino acids long. Germline V gene sequence: CDR1 SEHNR, CDR2 FQNEAQ (reference sequence). The CDR3 sequence is CASSLARTATSTDTQYF. CDR3 DNA: TGTGCCAGCAGTTTGGCTAGGACAGCTACTAGCACAGATACGCAGTATTTT.

The V gene is TRBV25-1, the J gene TRBJ1-1; D is unresolved. CDR3 length: 15 residues. V shed 3 bases and J shed 6 bases, with 17 bases lying between them. CDR1 is MGHDK and CDR2 is SYGVNS in the germline V gene. CDR3 sequence reads: CASSDLLRLWAEAFF. For the CDR3, the DNA is TGTGCCAGCAGTGACCTCCTGCGGCTCTGGGCTGAAGCTTTCTTT. The full variable domain, its missing parts supplied by reference TRBV25-1 and TRBJ1-1, is EADIYQTPRYLVIGTGKKITLECSQTMGHDKMYWYQQDPGMELHLIHYSYGVNSTEKGDLSSESTVSRIRTEHFPLTLESARPSHTSQYLCASSDLLRLWAEAFFGQGTRLTVV.

The gene calls are TRBV7-8 and TRBJ1-2; the D gene is possibly TRBD1 (6 bases). This CDR3 contains 14 residues. Germline V lookup: CDR1 SGHVS, CDR2 FQNEAQ. The V end lost 2 bases, the J end lost 7 bases, and 14 bases lay between the germline ends. DNA of the CDR3: TGTGCCAGCAGCTTACAGGACAGAGCGCTTGGCTACACCTTC. Protein sequence: CASSLQDRALGYTF.

For the CDR3, the DNA is TGTGCCAGTAGTAGGACAGGGGCTTCGGGAAACACCATATATTTT. Protein: CASSRTGASGNTIYF. This chain joins TRBV19 and TRBJ1-3; the match to TRBD1 covers 9 bases. This CDR3 is 15 amino acids long. The germline V gene encodes CDR1 LNHDA and CDR2 SQIVND (reference sequence). V shed 4 bases, J shed 4 bases, and the junction held 5 bases outside the gene matches.

Only a few counts were recorded for this clone. The CDR3 is CASSRTGVFDGYTF. CDR3 DNA sequence: TGTGCCAGCAGTCGGACAGGGGTGTTCGATGGCTACACCTTC. The chain joins TRBV6-2 or TRBV6-3 to TRBJ1-2, with 9 bases matching TRBD1. There are 14 residues in the CDR3. Germline assignment: CDR1 MNHEY and CDR2 SVGEGT. The V gene end was trimmed by 5 bases and the J gene end by 6 bases; junction bases not matched to a gene: 7.

The chain recombines TRBV9 with TRBJ2-2; D is uncertain. The CDR3 is made up of 13 amino acids. V lost 4 bases and J 0 bases, leaving 4 bases between the germline ends. Germline values: CDR1 SGDLS, CDR2 YYNGEE. As DNA, the CDR3 is TGTGCCAGCAGCCCTACGAACACCGGGGAGCTGTTTTTT. This gives the protein CASSPTNTGELFF.

The chain combines TRBV6-5 with TRBJ1-3, with 7 bases identical to TRBD1. Looked up from germline, CDR1 is MNHEY and CDR2 is SVGAGI. This CDR3 region has 15 residues. V shed 0 bases and J 4 bases; nucleotides not matched to a gene: 3. Written as DNA, the CDR3 is TGTGCCAGCAGTTACTCACAGGGGAGAGGAAACACCATATATTTT. This encodes CASSYSQGRGNTIYF.

The chain employs TRBV7-2 and TRBJ2-7, with D perhaps TRBD2 (6 bases). CDR3 length: 17 amino acids. Germline CDR1 is SGHTA and CDR2 is FQGNSA. The V end lost 3 bases, the J end lost 3 bases, and 21 bases lay between the germline ends. This chain's CDR3 is CASSFGRAAGLVYEQYF. As DNA, the CDR3 is TGTGCCAGCAGCTTTGGAAGGGCCGCGGGGCTAGTCTACGAGCAGTACTTC. Full variable domain (remainder filled in from reference TRBV7-2 and TRBJ2-7): GAGVSQSPSNKVTEKGKDVELRCDPISGHTALYWYRQSLGQGLEFLIYFQGNSAPDKSGLPSDRFSAERTGGSVSTLTIQRTQQEDSAVYLCASSFGRAAGLVYEQYFGPGTRLTVT.

The chain links TRBV6-5 to TRBJ1-2, with 9 bases aligning to TRBD1. This CDR3 comprises 16 residues. Per the germline V gene, CDR1 is MNHEY and CDR2 is SVGAGI. With 2 bases clipped from V and 6 bases from J, the junction kept 10 bases outside the gene matches. The CDR3 DNA is TGTGCCAGCAGTTACACCCGGCCCGACAGGGGGAATGGCTACACCTTC. This sequence encodes CASSYTRPDRGNGYTF.

This chain uses TRBV5-1 with TRBJ2-1; 9 positions match TRBD1. The V gene end was trimmed by 4 bases and the J gene end by 7 bases; junction bases not matched to a gene: 9. This CDR3 has 15 amino acids. Germline CDR1 SGHRS, CDR2 YFSETQ. The DNA for the CDR3 is TGCGCCAGCAGCCTGAGGGGACAGGGATTTAATGAGCAGTTCTTC. This codes for CASSLRGQGFNEQFF.

The chain joins TRBV6-2 or TRBV6-3 to TRBJ1-6, with TRBD1 as a possible D gene (6 bases). V lost 6 bases to trimming and J lost 14 bases, with 11 bases between them. Germline CDR1 reads MNHEY; CDR2 reads SVGEGT. This CDR3 comprises 11 residues. Here the CDR3 reads CASSLRQALHF. For the CDR3, the DNA is TGTGCCAGCAGCCTTAGACAGGCCCTCCACTTT.